This TCR beta chain is from a study of T cell responses to AZD1222 COVID-19 vaccine. V was clipped by 1 base and J by 3 bases, with 6 bases between them. The CDR3 consists of 13 residues. Second-dose intervals of approximately 4 or approximately 12 weeks were pooled. Overall study findings and caveats: Possibly, clonal diversity was underestimated; donors were largely white British and included more females. The reported proportion of spike-specific TCRs targeting unmutated variant regions was nearly half.

Data came from immunoSEQ multiplex PCR; TCRdb stores just in-frame clones and leaves some out. This sample has fewer than 50,000 clones, with roughly 87% found just once. Remarks on this clone: Its antigen is as yet unknown.

Source: peripheral blood, taken 28 days after the second AZD1222 dose. V usage is TRBV12-3 or TRBV12-4 and J usage is TRBJ1-2; no clear D gene. The source of this sequence is an adult who received the AZD1222 COVID-19 vaccine. The DNA for the CDR3 is TGTGCCAGCAGTTTAGACGGATACTATGGCTACACCTTC. As protein: CASSLDGYYGYTF.